The present entry profiles one T cell receptor beta chain with its context. Its antigen is currently unknown. The source of the sample is a study of CD8+CD57+ T cells in acquired aplastic anemia. Study-level findings and limits: Patients did not significantly differ from controls in CD8+ Simpson's diversity.

Profiling that covered TCR beta VDJ and CDR3 relied on genomic DNA as its template. TCRdb recomputed calls from the reads with MiXCR, one row per CDR3 protein. The data show hundreds of thousands of distinct CDR3 sequences, just under 70% seen once. The clonotype originates from a human donor in good health, serving as a control. The sequencing sample was made of sorted CD4+, CD8+, or CD8+CD57+ T cells (not recorded which) from PBMCs.

The CDR3 coding sequence is TGTGCCAGCAGACCCCACAGGACAGGGGCTGGTCAGCCCCAGCATTTT. Amino acids: CASRPHRTGAGQPQHF. This chain connects TRBV7-2 to TRBJ1-5; TRBD1 aligns across 9 bases. V lost 6 bases, J lost 6 bases, and 12 bases stayed unmatched. CDR3 size: 16 residues. The V gene's germline CDR1 is SGHTA and CDR2 FQGNSA.